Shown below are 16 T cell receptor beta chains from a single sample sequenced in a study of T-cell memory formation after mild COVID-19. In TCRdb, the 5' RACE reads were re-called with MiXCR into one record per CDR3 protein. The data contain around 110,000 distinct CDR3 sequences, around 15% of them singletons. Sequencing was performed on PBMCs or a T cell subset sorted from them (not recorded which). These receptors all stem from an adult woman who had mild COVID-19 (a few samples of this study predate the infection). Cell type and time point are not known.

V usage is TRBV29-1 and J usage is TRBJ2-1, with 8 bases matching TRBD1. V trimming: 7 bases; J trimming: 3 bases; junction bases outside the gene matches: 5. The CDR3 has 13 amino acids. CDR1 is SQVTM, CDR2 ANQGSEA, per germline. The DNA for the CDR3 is TGCAGCGCTTCAACAGGGGGCTACAATGAGCAGTTCTTC. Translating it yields CSASTGGYNEQFF.

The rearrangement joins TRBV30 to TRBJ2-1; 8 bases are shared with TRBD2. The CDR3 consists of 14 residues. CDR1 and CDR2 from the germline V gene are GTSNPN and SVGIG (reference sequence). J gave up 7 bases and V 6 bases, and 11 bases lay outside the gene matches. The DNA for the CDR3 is TGTGCCTGTGCCTTGGTGGCGGGGGGTAATGAGCAGTTCTTC. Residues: CACALVAGGNEQFF.

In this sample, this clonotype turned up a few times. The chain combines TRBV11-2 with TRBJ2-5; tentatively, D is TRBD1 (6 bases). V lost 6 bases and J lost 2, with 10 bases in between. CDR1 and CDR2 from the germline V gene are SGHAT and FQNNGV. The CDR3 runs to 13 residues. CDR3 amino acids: CASRPGVQETQYF. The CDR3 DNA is TGTGCCAGCAGGCCAGGGGTACAAGAGACCCAGTACTTC. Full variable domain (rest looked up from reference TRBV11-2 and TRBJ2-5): EAGVAQSPRYKIIEKRQSVAFWCNPISGHATLYWYQQILGQGPKLLIQFQNNGVVDDSQLPKDRFSAERLKGVDSTLKIQPAKLEDSAVYLCASRPGVQETQYFGPGTRLLVL.

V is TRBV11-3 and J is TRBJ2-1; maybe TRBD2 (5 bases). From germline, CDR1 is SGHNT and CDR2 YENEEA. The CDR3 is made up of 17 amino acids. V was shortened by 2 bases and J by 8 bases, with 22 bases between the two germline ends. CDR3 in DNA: TGTGCCAGCAGCTTACCCCGGGGTAACCCAACAAGGGATGAGCAGTTCTTC. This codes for CASSLPRGNPTRDEQFF. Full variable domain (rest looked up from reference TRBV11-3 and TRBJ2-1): EAGVVQSPRYKIIEKKQPVAFWCNPISGHNTLYWYLQNLGQGPELLIRYENEEAVDDSQLPKDRFSAERLKGVDSTLKIQPAELGDSAVYLCASSLPRGNPTRDEQFFGPGTRLTVL.

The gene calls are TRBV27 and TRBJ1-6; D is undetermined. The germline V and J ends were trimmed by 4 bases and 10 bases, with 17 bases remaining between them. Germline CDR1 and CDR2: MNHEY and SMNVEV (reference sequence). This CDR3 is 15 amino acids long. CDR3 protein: CASSYSPGGRSPLHF. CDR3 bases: TGTGCCAGCAGTTATTCGCCAGGAGGTCGGTCACCCCTCCACTTT.

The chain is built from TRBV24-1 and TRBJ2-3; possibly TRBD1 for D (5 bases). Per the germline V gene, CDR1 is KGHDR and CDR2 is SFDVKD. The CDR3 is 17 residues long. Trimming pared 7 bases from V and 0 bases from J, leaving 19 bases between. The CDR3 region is CATSKGPRLTSTDTQYF. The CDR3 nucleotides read TGTGCCACCAGCAAGGGGCCGCGACTTACTAGCACAGATACGCAGTATTTT.

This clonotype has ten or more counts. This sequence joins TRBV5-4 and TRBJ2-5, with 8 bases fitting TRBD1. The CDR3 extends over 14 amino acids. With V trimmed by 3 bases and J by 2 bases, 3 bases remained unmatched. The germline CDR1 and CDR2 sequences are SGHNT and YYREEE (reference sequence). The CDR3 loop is CASSSRTGQETQYF. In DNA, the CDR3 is TGTGCCAGCAGCTCCCGGACAGGGCAAGAGACCCAGTACTTC.

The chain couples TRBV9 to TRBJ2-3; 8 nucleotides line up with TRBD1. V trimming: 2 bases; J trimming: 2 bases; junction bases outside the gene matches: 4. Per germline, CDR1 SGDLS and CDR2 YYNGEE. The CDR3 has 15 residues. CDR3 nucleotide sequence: TGTGCCAGCAGCGTGGGGACAGGATTCACAGATACGCAGTATTTT. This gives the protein CASSVGTGFTDTQYF.

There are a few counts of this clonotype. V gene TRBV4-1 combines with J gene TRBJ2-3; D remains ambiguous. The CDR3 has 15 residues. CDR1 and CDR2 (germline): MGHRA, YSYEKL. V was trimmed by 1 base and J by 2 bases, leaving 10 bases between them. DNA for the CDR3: TGCGCCAGCAGCCAAGGTCCCCTACTCACAGATACGCAGTATTTT. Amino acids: CASSQGPLLTDTQYF.

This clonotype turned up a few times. CDR3 in amino acids: CASSLVETQYF. The CDR3, as DNA: TGCGCCAGCAGCTTGGTAGAGACCCAGTACTTC. The rearrangement uses TRBV5-1 and TRBJ2-5; D gene ambiguous. This CDR3 comprises 11 residues. The germline V gene has CDR1 SGHRS and CDR2 YFSETQ. V lost 0 bases, J lost 4 bases, and 1 base lay in between.

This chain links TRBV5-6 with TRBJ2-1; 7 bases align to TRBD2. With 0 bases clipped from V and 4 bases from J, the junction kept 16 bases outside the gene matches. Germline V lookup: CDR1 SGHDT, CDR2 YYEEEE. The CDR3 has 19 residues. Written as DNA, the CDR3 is TGTGCCAGCAGCTTGGGGGCGGCCGAGACGGGAGGTGCGTACAATGAGCAGTTCTTC. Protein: CASSLGAAETGGAYNEQFF.

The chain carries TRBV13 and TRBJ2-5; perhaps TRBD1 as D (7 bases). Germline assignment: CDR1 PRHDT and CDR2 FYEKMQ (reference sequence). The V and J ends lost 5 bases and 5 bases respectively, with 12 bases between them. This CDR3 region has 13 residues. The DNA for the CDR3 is TGTGCCAGCAGCGCAGGGGGGCGGGAGACCCAGTACTTC. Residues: CASSAGGRETQYF.

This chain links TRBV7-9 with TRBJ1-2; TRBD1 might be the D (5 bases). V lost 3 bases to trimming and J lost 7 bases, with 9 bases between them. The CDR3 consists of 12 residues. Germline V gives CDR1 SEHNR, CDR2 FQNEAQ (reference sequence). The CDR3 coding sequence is TGTGCCAGCAGCTTGGGGGGGATTGGCTACACCTTC. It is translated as CASSLGGIGYTF.

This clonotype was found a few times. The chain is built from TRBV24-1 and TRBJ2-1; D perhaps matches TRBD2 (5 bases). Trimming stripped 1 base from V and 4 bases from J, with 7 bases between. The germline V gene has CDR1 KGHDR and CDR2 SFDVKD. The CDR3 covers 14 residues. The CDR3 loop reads CATSDFGGYNEQFF. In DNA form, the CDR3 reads TGTGCCACCAGTGATTTCGGCGGGTACAATGAGCAGTTCTTC.

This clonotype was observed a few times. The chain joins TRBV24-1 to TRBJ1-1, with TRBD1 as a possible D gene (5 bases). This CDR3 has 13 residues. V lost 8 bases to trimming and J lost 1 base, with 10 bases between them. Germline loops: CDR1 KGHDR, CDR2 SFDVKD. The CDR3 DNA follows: TGTGCCACCAAAATGACAGCGAACACTGAAGCTTTCTTT. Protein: CATKMTANTEAFF.

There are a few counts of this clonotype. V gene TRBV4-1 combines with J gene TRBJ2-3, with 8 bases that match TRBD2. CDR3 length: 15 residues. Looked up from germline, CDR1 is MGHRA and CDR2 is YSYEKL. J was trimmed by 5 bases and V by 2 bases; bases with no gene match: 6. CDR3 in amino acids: CASSQKGLDEDTQYF. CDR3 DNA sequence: TGCGCCAGCAGCCAAAAGGGACTAGACGAAGATACGCAGTATTTT.